This is a list of T cell receptor beta chains from one sample in a study of T-cell memory formation after mild COVID-19. Each CDR3 protein gets one entry after TCRdb re-called the 5' RACE reads with MiXCR. The profile covers 200,000 or so distinct CDR3 sequences, with approximately 20% appearing a single time and 2.4% taken by the ten largest. What was sequenced was PBMCs or a T cell subset sorted from them (not recorded which). The receptor set was obtained from an adult woman who had mild COVID-19 (a few samples of this study predate the infection). Cell type and time point are not known. Both conserved end residues are part of each CDR3. The order of the fields is D gene, V gene, J gene, clone size, CDR3 protein, CDR3 DNA. A D gene is named only where the DNA matches it firmly. Clone size, where shown, is once, few, many, or a class for clones that have expanded.

d_call: -
v_call: TRBV12-3/TRBV12-4
j_call: TRBJ2-7
clone_size: -
cdr3_aa: CASSPRGQVSYEQYF
cdr3_nt: TGTGCCAGCAGTCCGCGGGGGCAGGTCTCCTACGAGCAGTACTTC

d_call: -
v_call: TRBV2
j_call: TRBJ2-4
clone_size: -
cdr3_aa: CASSRGGKNIQYF
cdr3_nt: TGTGCCAGCAGCCGGGGTGGCAAAAACATTCAGTACTTC

d_call: -
v_call: TRBV27
j_call: TRBJ2-3
clone_size: -
cdr3_aa: CASSFLGQSTDTQYF
cdr3_nt: TGTGCCAGCAGTTTTCTGGGACAAAGCACAGATACGCAGTATTTT

d_call: -
v_call: TRBV5-5
j_call: TRBJ1-1
clone_size: few
cdr3_aa: CASSWDIREAFF
cdr3_nt: TGTGCCAGCAGCTGGGACATCCGTGAAGCTTTCTTT

d_call: TRBD2
v_call: TRBV7-2
j_call: TRBJ2-3
clone_size: -
cdr3_aa: CASVSGRASDTQYF
cdr3_nt: TGTGCCAGCGTCAGCGGGAGGGCTTCAGATACGCAGTATTTT

d_call: -
v_call: TRBV7-9
j_call: TRBJ2-1
clone_size: -
cdr3_aa: CASSLLGGGLNEQFF
cdr3_nt: TGTGCCAGCAGCTTATTAGGGGGAGGGCTCAATGAGCAGTTCTTC

d_call: TRBD1
v_call: TRBV6-6
j_call: TRBJ2-7
clone_size: -
cdr3_aa: CASSYGARTGLEKSSYEQYF
cdr3_nt: TGTGCCAGCAGTTACGGGGCCCGGACAGGGTTAGAGAAGAGCTCCTACGAGCAGTACTTC

d_call: -
v_call: TRBV27
j_call: TRBJ2-2
clone_size: -
cdr3_aa: CASSLDIPGTGELFF
cdr3_nt: TGTGCCAGCAGTTTAGATATCCCGGGGACCGGGGAGCTGTTTTTT

d_call: -
v_call: TRBV2
j_call: TRBJ1-6
clone_size: many
cdr3_aa: CASSYGQANSPLHF
cdr3_nt: TGTGCCAGCAGTTATGGCCAGGCTAATTCACCCCTCCACTTT

d_call: TRBD1
v_call: TRBV7-9
j_call: TRBJ2-7
clone_size: few
cdr3_aa: CASSSRTGTDYEQYF
cdr3_nt: TGTGCCAGCAGCTCTCGTACCGGGACAGACTACGAGCAGTACTTC

d_call: TRBD1
v_call: TRBV24-1
j_call: TRBJ1-1
clone_size: -
cdr3_aa: CATSDHRGLGTEAFF
cdr3_nt: TGTGCCACCAGTGACCACAGGGGTTTGGGAACTGAAGCTTTCTTT

d_call: -
v_call: TRBV4-2
j_call: TRBJ1-4
clone_size: few
cdr3_aa: CASSQDGRIATNEKLFF
cdr3_nt: TGTGCCAGCAGCCAAGATGGGAGAATTGCAACTAATGAAAAACTGTTTTTT

d_call: -
v_call: TRBV6-2/TRBV6-3
j_call: TRBJ1-1
clone_size: -
cdr3_aa: CASSHSLGRTEAFF
cdr3_nt: TGTGCCAGCAGTCACTCACTAGGAAGAACTGAAGCTTTCTTT

d_call: TRBD2
v_call: TRBV18
j_call: TRBJ2-1
clone_size: -
cdr3_aa: CASSPGSLAVYNEQFF
cdr3_nt: TGTGCCAGCTCACCCGGGAGTCTAGCGGTTTACAATGAGCAGTTCTTC

d_call: -
v_call: TRBV5-1
j_call: TRBJ1-2
clone_size: -
cdr3_aa: CASSTTVNYGYTF
cdr3_nt: TGCGCCAGCAGCACCACAGTTAACTATGGCTACACCTTC

d_call: TRBD1
v_call: TRBV9
j_call: TRBJ1-1
clone_size: few
cdr3_aa: CASSVSGQQNTEAFF
cdr3_nt: TGTGCCAGCAGCGTTTCGGGACAGCAGAACACTGAAGCTTTCTTT

d_call: -
v_call: TRBV5-4
j_call: TRBJ1-1
clone_size: -
cdr3_aa: CASSRKGNTEAFF
cdr3_nt: TGTGCCAGCAGCCGTAAGGGGAACACTGAAGCTTTCTTT

d_call: TRBD2
v_call: TRBV12-3/TRBV12-4
j_call: TRBJ2-3
clone_size: -
cdr3_aa: CASSEQLAGATDTQYF
cdr3_nt: TGTGCCAGCAGTGAACAACTAGCGGGAGCCACAGATACGCAGTATTTT

d_call: TRBD1
v_call: TRBV10-3
j_call: TRBJ1-1
clone_size: -
cdr3_aa: CAISALTGGTEAFF
cdr3_nt: TGTGCCATCAGCGCTTTAACAGGGGGCACTGAAGCTTTCTTT

d_call: -
v_call: TRBV10-3
j_call: TRBJ1-1
clone_size: few
cdr3_aa: CAISDGAGNTEAFF
cdr3_nt: TGTGCCATCAGTGATGGTGCGGGGAACACTGAAGCTTTCTTT

d_call: -
v_call: TRBV12-3/TRBV12-4
j_call: TRBJ2-1
clone_size: -
cdr3_aa: CASKAGGGNEQFF
cdr3_nt: TGTGCCAGCAAGGCCGGAGGGGGTAATGAGCAGTTCTTC

d_call: -
v_call: TRBV21-1
j_call: TRBJ2-1
clone_size: -
cdr3_aa: CASRGPLAGAGGQFF
cdr3_nt: TGTGCCAGCCGAGGGCCACTAGCGGGGGCGGGAGGGCAGTTCTTC

d_call: -
v_call: TRBV12-3/TRBV12-4
j_call: TRBJ1-2
clone_size: few
cdr3_aa: CASSFSGGGGYTF
cdr3_nt: TGTGCCAGCAGTTTTTCCGGGGGTGGTGGCTACACCTTC

d_call: -
v_call: TRBV6-6
j_call: TRBJ2-7
clone_size: few
cdr3_aa: CASTSQGGLAVYEQYF
cdr3_nt: TGTGCCAGCACTTCCCAGGGGGGGCTGGCGGTCTACGAGCAGTACTTC

d_call: -
v_call: TRBV6-6
j_call: TRBJ2-1
clone_size: medium-sized
cdr3_aa: CASTIAASGNEQFF
cdr3_nt: TGTGCCAGCACAATAGCGGCCTCAGGGAATGAGCAGTTCTTC

d_call: -
v_call: TRBV18
j_call: TRBJ2-7
clone_size: many
cdr3_aa: CASSLAEAYEQYF
cdr3_nt: TGTGCCAGCTCTTTAGCGGAGGCCTACGAGCAGTACTTC

d_call: -
v_call: TRBV5-1
j_call: TRBJ2-7
clone_size: few
cdr3_aa: CASSLVDGGYEQYF
cdr3_nt: TGCGCCAGCAGCTTGGTCGACGGTGGTTACGAGCAGTACTTC

d_call: -
v_call: TRBV11-1
j_call: TRBJ2-6
clone_size: -
cdr3_aa: CASSPGGGWDVLTF
cdr3_nt: TGTGCCAGCAGCCCAGGGGGGGGCTGGGACGTCCTGACTTTC

d_call: -
v_call: TRBV18
j_call: TRBJ1-5
clone_size: -
cdr3_aa: CASSPRQSNQPQHF
cdr3_nt: TGTGCCAGCTCACCACGGCAAAGCAATCAGCCCCAGCATTTT

d_call: -
v_call: TRBV20-1
j_call: TRBJ1-2
clone_size: -
cdr3_aa: CSASTPDGRANYGYTF
cdr3_nt: TGCAGTGCCTCCACACCGGACGGGAGAGCTAACTATGGCTACACCTTC

d_call: TRBD1
v_call: TRBV19
j_call: TRBJ2-7
clone_size: -
cdr3_aa: CASSIQGQGYEQYF
cdr3_nt: TGTGCCAGTAGTATACAAGGACAGGGCTACGAGCAGTACTTC

d_call: -
v_call: TRBV27
j_call: TRBJ2-3
clone_size: -
cdr3_aa: CASIGRATTDTQYF
cdr3_nt: TGTGCCAGCATTGGGCGGGCAACCACAGATACGCAGTATTTT

d_call: -
v_call: TRBV29-1
j_call: TRBJ1-2
clone_size: few
cdr3_aa: CSVEDRVGYTF
cdr3_nt: TGCAGCGTTGAAGACAGGGTGGGCTACACCTTC

d_call: TRBD2
v_call: TRBV30
j_call: TRBJ2-2
clone_size: few
cdr3_aa: CAWSVRGLAVGELFF
cdr3_nt: TGTGCCTGGAGTGTACGGGGACTAGCGGTCGGGGAGCTGTTTTTT

d_call: -
v_call: TRBV4-1
j_call: TRBJ2-4
clone_size: few
cdr3_aa: CASSPIWTRGDIQYF
cdr3_nt: TGCGCCAGCAGCCCTATATGGACAAGGGGGGACATTCAGTACTTC

d_call: -
v_call: TRBV2
j_call: TRBJ1-1
clone_size: -
cdr3_aa: CASSPRQFPEAFF
cdr3_nt: TGTGCCAGCAGTCCTCGACAATTCCCTGAAGCTTTCTTT

d_call: -
v_call: TRBV19
j_call: TRBJ1-1
clone_size: -
cdr3_aa: CASSTGQSNTEAFF
cdr3_nt: TGTGCCAGTAGTACAGGACAGTCGAACACTGAAGCTTTCTTT

d_call: TRBD1
v_call: TRBV27
j_call: TRBJ1-2
clone_size: -
cdr3_aa: CASRTGGEYGYTF
cdr3_nt: TGTGCCAGCAGGACAGGGGGAGAATATGGCTACACCTTC

d_call: TRBD1
v_call: TRBV7-9
j_call: TRBJ1-1
clone_size: -
cdr3_aa: CASSLEGAGGAFF
cdr3_nt: TGTGCCAGCAGCTTAGAGGGGGCGGGCGGAGCTTTCTTT

d_call: -
v_call: TRBV3-1
j_call: TRBJ2-1
clone_size: -
cdr3_aa: CASSLTGSVNEQFF
cdr3_nt: TGTGCCAGCAGCCTCACCGGGAGCGTCAATGAGCAGTTCTTC

d_call: -
v_call: TRBV27
j_call: TRBJ2-1
clone_size: few
cdr3_aa: CASSSPGGSHNEQFF
cdr3_nt: TGTGCCAGCAGCTCGCCTGGGGGTTCTCACAATGAGCAGTTCTTC

d_call: -
v_call: TRBV7-9
j_call: TRBJ2-3
clone_size: -
cdr3_aa: CASTRGYRGVSTDTQYF
cdr3_nt: TGTGCCAGCACCCGGGGGTACAGGGGAGTCAGCACAGATACGCAGTATTTT

d_call: -
v_call: TRBV3-1
j_call: TRBJ2-7
clone_size: -
cdr3_aa: CASSEGYYEQYF
cdr3_nt: TGTGCCAGCAGCGAGGGCTACTACGAGCAGTACTTC

d_call: TRBD2
v_call: TRBV4-1
j_call: TRBJ2-3
clone_size: few
cdr3_aa: CASSQDPLAGGTSTDTQYF
cdr3_nt: TGCGCCAGCAGCCAAGATCCCCTAGCGGGGGGGACTAGCACAGATACGCAGTATTTT

d_call: -
v_call: TRBV20-1
j_call: TRBJ2-6
clone_size: few
cdr3_aa: CSARGGALELSGANVLTF
cdr3_nt: TGCAGTGCTAGAGGTGGGGCATTGGAGCTTTCGGGGGCCAACGTCCTGACTTTC

d_call: TRBD1
v_call: TRBV6-2/TRBV6-3
j_call: TRBJ2-2
clone_size: few
cdr3_aa: CASRQGQGVRPGELFF
cdr3_nt: TGTGCCAGCAGGCAGGGACAGGGTGTTCGTCCCGGGGAGCTGTTTTTT

d_call: TRBD1
v_call: TRBV7-9
j_call: TRBJ1-2
clone_size: -
cdr3_aa: CASSPRDRALGYTF
cdr3_nt: TGTGCCAGCAGCCCCCGGGACAGGGCCTTGGGCTACACCTTC

d_call: -
v_call: TRBV2
j_call: TRBJ1-2
clone_size: few
cdr3_aa: CASRAVGHAYGYTF
cdr3_nt: TGTGCCAGCAGGGCCGTCGGACATGCATATGGCTACACCTTC

d_call: TRBD2
v_call: TRBV20-1
j_call: TRBJ2-2
clone_size: -
cdr3_aa: CSARDGGGAGELFF
cdr3_nt: TGCAGTGCTAGAGATGGCGGGGGGGCCGGGGAGCTGTTTTTT

d_call: -
v_call: TRBV4-1
j_call: TRBJ2-7
clone_size: few
cdr3_aa: CASSHIGEAQYF
cdr3_nt: TGCGCCAGCAGCCATATTGGGGAGGCGCAGTACTTC

d_call: -
v_call: TRBV6-5
j_call: TRBJ2-2
clone_size: few
cdr3_aa: CASSYSMVAGPNTGELFF
cdr3_nt: TGTGCCAGCAGTTACTCGATGGTCGCGGGGCCGAACACCGGGGAGCTGTTTTTT

d_call: -
v_call: TRBV6-5
j_call: TRBJ1-5
clone_size: few
cdr3_aa: CASSYSKSSNQPQHF
cdr3_nt: TGTGCCAGCAGTTACTCGAAATCGAGCAATCAGCCCCAGCATTTT

d_call: -
v_call: TRBV20-1
j_call: TRBJ1-1
clone_size: few
cdr3_aa: CSASPRRERGEAFF
cdr3_nt: TGCAGTGCTAGCCCACGGAGGGAGAGGGGCGAAGCTTTCTTT

d_call: -
v_call: TRBV19
j_call: TRBJ1-5
clone_size: -
cdr3_aa: CASSRTAPNQPQHF
cdr3_nt: TGTGCCAGTAGTCGGACAGCCCCCAATCAGCCCCAGCATTTT

d_call: TRBD1
v_call: TRBV29-1
j_call: TRBJ1-2
clone_size: -
cdr3_aa: CSAEGQGASGYTF
cdr3_nt: TGCAGCGCCGAAGGACAGGGGGCGAGTGGCTACACCTTC

d_call: -
v_call: TRBV18
j_call: TRBJ2-5
clone_size: -
cdr3_aa: CASSAGIQETQYF
cdr3_nt: TGTGCCAGCTCCGCGGGTATCCAAGAGACCCAGTACTTC